This TCR beta chain comes out of a study of T cells in pancreatic ductal adenocarcinoma. Selected pancreatic ductal adenocarcinoma patients had undergone surgery without neoadjuvant therapy. The CDR3 has 13 residues. Germline V gene lookup returns CDR1 SGHTA and CDR2 FQGNSA. V lost 7 bases to trimming and J lost 7 bases, with 14 bases between them. Profiling relied on immunoSEQ multiplex PCR, and the TCRdb table lists in-frame clones only, not all of them. Among more than 85,000 clones, about 95% were seen once, and the ten largest hold roughly 3%. The sequence was collected from a human donor with pancreatic ductal adenocarcinoma. Sequenced input: PBMCs. The chain combines TRBV7-2 with TRBJ2-1; D is possibly TRBD2 (6 bases). The CDR3 nucleotides read TGTGCCAGCACCCCGGGAGAGGGGAATGAGCAGTTCTTC. Translating gives CASTPGEGNEQFF.